This T cell receptor (beta chain) was captured in a study of regulatory T cells in long-lasting Graves disease. Time point specified: newly diagnosed GD, antithyroid drugs for less than 3 months. TCR sequences were obtained from RNA taken from PBMCs. The TCR beta library used iRepertoire HTBI primers with Arm-PCR amplification of CDR3. In TCRdb, the multiplex PCR reads were re-called with MiXCR into one record per CDR3 protein. The sample yields around 470,000 distinct CDR3 sequences, 12% to 15% seen once. This clonotype has ten or more counts. This sample was also put to use in a study of T cells in Graves' hyperthyroidism and ophthalmopathy. That report adds: Newly diagnosed hyperthyroidism patients aged 18 to 65 years had disease lasting under 2 months. Most thyroid-expanded clonotypes above 0.001 were also found in blood.

This receptor was identified in a woman in her fifties or sixties with Graves disease. The source was peripheral blood mononuclear cells (PBMCs), collected at new diagnosis, from a patient treated with antithyroid drugs.

The CDR3 DNA follows: TGTGCCAGCAATCGGGGACTAGCGGCGGATACGCAGTATTTT. Translated, it gives CASNRGLAADTQYF. V is TRBV6-1 and J is TRBJ2-3, with TRBD2 identical over 11 bases. V lost 7 bases and J lost 6; bases outside the gene matches: 6. This CDR3 has 14 residues. Germline CDR1 MNHNS, CDR2 SASEGT.